This T cell receptor beta chain was identified during a study of cytomegalovirus exposure and HLA in healthy donors. In the case of this clone: Its specificity is not known.

Sequencing used immunoSEQ multiplex PCR; TCRdb keeps in-frame clones, though not all of them. In the table there are under 250,000 clones, roughly 87% of which are singletons. Overall study results and limits: It was found in a later analysis that first-cohort TCR clusters tended to co-occur in the 90 to 150 validation repertoires. As confirmed in vitro, three CMV-associated chains were specific for CMV antigens. TCR beta chains numbering more than 150 were designated cytomegalovirus-associated.

CDR1 and CDR2 (germline): MNHEY, SVGAGI. Trimming stripped 6 bases from V and 2 bases from J, with 13 bases between. This CDR3 spans 14 amino acids. This TCR was recovered from a man aged 18 to 30 in good health and CMV-seropositive. Sequencing used PBMCs. The V call is TRBV6-5, the J call TRBJ1-1; D ambiguous. This CDR3 is CASRLGASNTEAFF. CDR3 in DNA: TGTGCCAGCAGGCTTGGAGCTTCAAACACTGAAGCTTTCTTT.